The entry below gives a single T cell receptor (beta chain) sequence along with its context. This specimen belongs to a study of blood T cell repertoires in COVID-19. The V gene lost 5 bases and the J gene lost 3 bases, with 14 bases spanning the gap. This CDR3 has 14 residues. Germline CDR1 SGHTA, CDR2 FQGNSA. TCRdb's table, derived via immunoSEQ multiplex PCR, lists solely in-frame clones and lacks some. Here the sample spans about 98,000 clones, around 76% being singletons. Sequenced material: peripheral blood. V and J are TRBV7-2 and TRBJ2-7; perhaps TRBD1 as D (5 bases). The source of this sequence is a man aged 80 or over with acute or convalescent COVID-19. The CDR3 sequence is CASSPRTRDYEQYF. The DNA for the CDR3 is TGTGCCAGCAGCCCCCGGACAAGGGACTACGAGCAGTACTTC.